The 14 T cell receptor beta chains below come from one sample, sequenced in a study of CD8+CD57+ T cells in acquired aplastic anemia. The template for TCR beta VDJ and CDR3 sequence profiling was genomic DNA. MiXCR, applied by TCRdb to the reads, yields one record per CDR3 protein. The table includes around 170,000 distinct CDR3 sequences, 48% detected once. For sequencing, patients were chosen who had shown expansion of CD8+CD57+ cells by flow cytometry. What was sequenced was sorted CD4+, CD8+, or CD8+CD57+ T cells (not recorded which) from PBMCs. Receptors were obtained from a human donor with aplastic anemia.

This clonotype was observed a handful of times. CDR3 loop: CASIFQGSETQYF. CDR3 DNA sequence: TGTGCCAGCATTTTTCAGGGGTCAGAGACCCAGTACTTC. This chain joins TRBV2 and TRBJ2-5; the D gene is possibly TRBD1 (6 bases). CDR3 length: 13 residues. Trimming pared 7 bases from V and 4 bases from J, leaving 13 bases between. Germline assignment: CDR1 SNHLY and CDR2 FYNNEI.

Only a few counts were recorded for this clonotype. The gene calls are TRBV4-3 and TRBJ2-2; the D is unclear. Deletions cut 5 bases from V and 7 bases from J, with 11 bases between. The CDR3 is made up of 13 amino acids. Germline V lookup: CDR1 LGHNA, CDR2 YSLEER. In DNA, the CDR3 is TGCGCCAGCAGCAGACGAGAAGGCGGGGAGCTGTTTTTT. The encoded protein is CASSRREGGELFF.

The chain uses TRBV7-9 and TRBJ2-7; no clear D gene. Germline assignment: CDR1 SEHNR and CDR2 FQNEAQ (reference sequence). V was shortened by 4 bases and J by 1 base, with 5 bases between the two germline ends. The CDR3 spans 12 residues. For the CDR3, the DNA is TGTGCCAGCAGCTGGACGTCCTACGAGCAGTACTTC. Translating it yields CASSWTSYEQYF.

The chain uses TRBV29-1 and TRBJ2-7, with D perhaps matching TRBD2 (5 bases). CDR1 is SQVTM and CDR2 is ANQGSEA in the germline V gene. Trimming took 5 bases from V and 7 from J, leaving 21 bases between them. The CDR3 contains 14 residues. The CDR3 reads CSVLLGSEDGEQYF. In DNA, the CDR3 is TGCAGCGTTCTGCTGGGGAGTGAGGACGGGGAGCAGTACTTC.

The table lists this clonotype with a few counts. The CDR3 is CASRGGQGATRSTDTQYF. The CDR3 nucleotides read TGTGCCAGCAGGGGAGGACAGGGGGCGACCCGAAGCACAGATACGCAGTATTTT. The gene calls are TRBV11-2 and TRBJ2-3; 11 positions agree with TRBD1. This CDR3 comprises 18 residues. V shed 6 bases, J shed 0 bases, and the junction held 11 bases outside the gene matches. The germline V gene has CDR1 SGHAT and CDR2 FQNNGV.

The chain employs TRBV2 and TRBJ1-3; 12 bases agree with TRBD1. The germline gives CDR1 SNHLY, CDR2 FYNNEI. CDR3 length: 15 residues. Trimming at V came to 8 bases and at J to 0 bases, leaving 2 bases not matched to a gene. CDR3 protein: CASGTGGFSGNTIYF. Here the CDR3 DNA reads TGTGCCAGCGGGACAGGGGGCTTCTCTGGAAACACCATATATTTT.

This clonotype was counted a few times. This chain uses TRBV6-1 with TRBJ1-5; D remains ambiguous. V was trimmed by 6 bases and J by 6 bases, leaving 9 bases between them. From germline, CDR1 is MNHNS and CDR2 SASEGT. This CDR3 is built from 12 residues. The CDR3 reads CASSRSGQPQHF. CDR3 nucleotide sequence: TGTGCCAGCAGCCGAAGCGGTCAGCCCCAGCATTTT.

This sequence joins TRBV7-8 and TRBJ2-1; D gene unclear. The CDR3 totals 12 residues. CDR1 and CDR2 (germline): SGHVS, FQNEAQ. V lost 3 bases to trimming and J lost 9 bases, with 9 bases between them. The CDR3 loop is CASSFQGLEQFF. CDR3 coding DNA: TGTGCCAGCAGCTTTCAAGGTCTTGAGCAGTTCTTC.

The V and J genes are TRBV20-1 and TRBJ2-7, with D perhaps matching TRBD2 (7 bases). The length of the CDR3 is 13 residues. V was shortened by 3 bases and J by 1 base, with 10 bases between the two germline ends. The germline gives CDR1 DFQATT, CDR2 SNEGSKA (reference sequence). CDR3 sequence: CSASGGQSYEQYF. Here the CDR3 DNA reads TGCAGTGCTAGCGGGGGGCAGTCCTACGAGCAGTACTTC.

This chain links TRBV10-3 with TRBJ1-2; D might be TRBD1 (6 bases). Germline CDR1 reads ENHRY; CDR2 reads SYGVKD. The CDR3 is 16 residues long. Trimming took off 6 bases at V and 2 bases at J, with 19 bases between the two ends. The CDR3 region has the DNA TGTGCCATCAGAGGCTTCGACAGGTCCATAAACTATGGCTACACCTTC. Its translation is CAIRGFDRSINYGYTF.

CDR3 protein: CSARDRRLNAYSPLHF. The CDR3 region has the DNA TGCAGTGCTAGAGATAGGAGACTAAACGCTTATTCACCCCTCCACTTT. The chain uses TRBV20-1 and TRBJ1-6, with no clear D. V was pared by 0 bases and J by 8 bases, with 17 bases between. Germline V gives CDR1 DFQATT, CDR2 SNEGSKA (reference sequence). The CDR3 consists of 16 residues.

This clonotype was detected only a few times. The rearrangement joins TRBV18 to TRBJ2-2; D is possibly TRBD1 (5 bases). CDR3 length: 16 amino acids. Germline lookup yields CDR1 KGHSH and CDR2 LQKENI. The ends were cut back, 3 bases at V and 0 bases at J, with 11 bases in the middle. Here the CDR3 reads CASSPPGSANTGELFF. The CDR3 DNA reads as TGTGCCAGCTCACCTCCAGGGTCCGCGAACACCGGGGAGCTGTTTTTT. The full variable domain, its missing parts supplied by reference TRBV18 and TRBJ2-2, is NAGVMQNPRHLVRRRGQEARLRCSPMKGHSHVYWYRQLPEEGLKFMVYLQKENIIDESGMPKERFSAEFPKEGPSILRIQQVVRGDSAAYFCASSPPGSANTGELFFGEGSRLTVL.

The chain links TRBV20-1 to TRBJ2-1; 8 bases fit TRBD2. The germline V gene has CDR1 DFQATT and CDR2 SNEGSKA (reference sequence). V shed 0 bases, J shed 3 bases, and the junction held 1 base outside the gene matches. The CDR3 sequence is 14 residues long. DNA for the CDR3: TGCAGTGCTAGAGAGGGACTAGACTACAATGAGCAGTTCTTC. This translates into CSAREGLDYNEQFF.

The J gene is TRBJ2-7, the V gene TRBV20-1, with D hard to call. The CDR3 is 13 amino acids. CDR1 and CDR2 from the germline V gene are DFQATT and SNEGSKA (reference sequence). Trimming left V 6 bases short and J 1 base short, with 13 bases between. The CDR3 sequence: CSASELPSYEQYF. The CDR3 region has the DNA TGCAGTGCGAGCGAACTGCCTTCCTACGAGCAGTACTTC.